This T cell receptor beta chain was captured in a study of CD8 T cells in ankylosing spondylitis. In regard to this clonotype: Its antigen is as yet unknown.

Germline values: CDR1 MNHNS, CDR2 SASEGT. The J segment lost 3 bases and the V segment lost 6 bases, leaving 4 bases of the junction unmatched. The CDR3 length is 14 residues. Study findings and constraints: Seemingly characteristic of ankylosing spondylitis blood was a TCR beta motif consisting of under 10 highly homologous variants. Some of these motif variants have turned up before, in reports on reactive arthritis synovial fluid and blood. Significant enrichment of disease-linked clones was reported in matched ankylosing spondylitis synovial fluid.

In making TCR beta libraries, quantitative 5'-RACE with molecular barcodes was used. TCRdb redid the calling of the 5' RACE reads with MiXCR, one entry per CDR3 protein. The data contain roughly 200,000 distinct CDR3 sequences, roughly 24% of them singletons. The TCR was taken from a male donor with ankylosing spondylitis or in good health (not recorded which). V is TRBV6-1 and J is TRBJ1-3, with TRBD1 matching 8 bases. The sequenced material came from blood, either unsorted or a sorted T cell fraction (not recorded which). The DNA of the CDR3 is TGTGCCAGCAGACACGGACAGGGTGGAAACACCATATATTTT. It is translated as CASRHGQGGNTIYF.